This T cell receptor beta chain is drawn from a study of CD8+ T cells in alopecia areata. The wider study: Dosing spanned 6 to 18 months on tofacitinib, then 6 months off drug.

The treatment denotes: oral pan-JAK inhibitor, 5-10 mg twice daily. Concerning this clone itself: Its antigen is unknown.

RNA extraction was followed by reverse transcription into cDNA, which acted as the sequencing template. The method was immunoSEQ multiplex PCR; TCRdb's version includes in-frame clones alone and lacks a portion of them. The data hold over 150,000 clones, with about 62% observed a single time. Germline V gene data show CDR1 as SEHNR and CDR2 as FQNEAQ (reference sequence). This CDR3 has 15 amino acids. V lost 1 base, J lost 1 base, and 10 bases lay in between. Regarding the study as a whole: Alopecia totalis/universalis scalp especially showed more expanded CD8+ clones than normal scalp. Persistence of many expanded lesional clones was seen in scalp and blood during tofacitinib.

The specimen comprised CD4+ T cells sorted from blood, sampled at week 24, from a patient treated with tofacitinib. This receptor was obtained from a human donor with alopecia areata. The V and J genes are TRBV7-9 and TRBJ2-5; maybe TRBD2 (6 bases). DNA for the CDR3: TGTGCCAGCAGCTTAGGTCTTAGCGGCCAAGAGACCCAGTACTTC. Translated, it gives CASSLGLSGQETQYF.